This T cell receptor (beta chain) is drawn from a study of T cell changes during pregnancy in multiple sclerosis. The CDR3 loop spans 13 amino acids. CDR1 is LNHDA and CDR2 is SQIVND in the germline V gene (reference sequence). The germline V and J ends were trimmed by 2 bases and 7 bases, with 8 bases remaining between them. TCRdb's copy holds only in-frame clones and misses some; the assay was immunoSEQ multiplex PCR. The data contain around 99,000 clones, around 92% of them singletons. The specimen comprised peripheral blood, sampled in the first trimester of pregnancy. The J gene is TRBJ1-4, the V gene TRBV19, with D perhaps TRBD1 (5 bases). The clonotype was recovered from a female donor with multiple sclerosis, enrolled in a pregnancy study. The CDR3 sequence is CASSITQAEKLFF. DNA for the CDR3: TGTGCCAGTAGTATAACACAGGCTGAAAAACTGTTTTTT.